The 17 T cell receptor beta chains reported below all come from one sample, sequenced in a study of T cell repertoires in cytomegalovirus infection. The antigens for these receptors are not known. TCRdb processed the reads anew with MiXCR; each CDR3 protein has one entry. The sample gives about 920,000 distinct CDR3 sequences, 30% to 40% of which show up once; about 14% is in the top ten. The sequences come from cultured CD8+ T cells from PBMCs, collected from culture after CMV antigen stimulation. Receptors were obtained from a human donor in good health (CMV status not recorded). Some clones in this sample may be carry-over from other donors' samples.

Ten or more counts support this clonotype. CDR3: CASSLVWRSGTGQETQYF. The CDR3 bases are TGTGCCAGCAGCTTAGTTTGGCGGTCCGGGACAGGACAAGAGACCCAGTACTTC. The chain uses TRBV7-8 and TRBJ2-5, with 8 bases identical to TRBD1. The V gene end was trimmed by 1 base and the J gene end by 2 bases; junction bases not matched to a gene: 12. CDR1 and CDR2 (germline): SGHVS, FQNEAQ. The length of the CDR3 is 18 residues.

This clonotype has just one count. One base away lies a much larger clone, so this may be a sequencing read error. This is likely a read error, given that the CDR3 carries no conserved phenylalanine or tryptophan at its end. The chain is built from TRBV11-3 and TRBJ2-7, with D tentatively TRBD1 (8 bases). Trimming shortened V by 5 bases and J by 7 bases, and 24 bases separated the two germline ends. CDR3 length: 16 residues. Germline values: CDR1 SGHNT, CDR2 YENEEA. This CDR3 reads CASSKRTGRGPTEQYS. The DNA of the CDR3 is TGTGCCAGCAGCAAACGGACAGGGAGGGGGCCTACGGAGCAGTACTCC.

CDR3 nucleotide sequence: TGCGCCAGCAGCCAAGCTGCCGGGACAGCATCATACGAGCAGTACTTC. It codes for CASSQAAGTASYEQYF. The gene calls are TRBV4-1 and TRBJ2-7, with TRBD1 matching over 7 bases. After removal of 1 base from V and 4 bases from J, the junction contained 10 bases not matched to a gene. The CDR3 consists of 16 residues. CDR1 MGHRA and CDR2 YSYEKL come from the germline V gene.

About this clonotype: A junction end diverges from the germline sequence, so it may reflect a read error. This sequence joins TRBV12-3 or TRBV12-4 and TRBJ1-3; D gene unclear. The CDR3 spans 14 residues. CDR3 DNA: TGTGCCACGCCCAGTGGGATCTCTGGAAACAACATATATTTT. Translated: CATPSGISGNNIYF.

This clonotype was counted many times. The chain's CDR3 is CASSLGGGSEAFF. The CDR3 DNA follows: TGTGCCAGCAGCCTCGGAGGAGGGTCTGAAGCTTTCTTT. The V gene is TRBV7-9, the J gene TRBJ1-1; D is unclear. This CDR3 is built from 13 residues. With 5 bases removed from V and 6 bases from J, the gap between germline ends came to 13 bases. Germline CDR1 SEHNR, CDR2 FQNEAQ (reference sequence).

In this sample, this clonotype turned up many times. The rearrangement uses TRBV7-8 and TRBJ2-1; 7 bases are shared with TRBD2. J gave up 9 bases and V 5 bases, and 4 bases lay outside the gene matches. The CDR3 totals 12 residues. Germline lookup yields CDR1 SGHVS and CDR2 FQNEAQ. The CDR3 DNA sequence: TGTGCCAGCAGCGGGGGGGGTGGTGAGCAGTTCTTC. This translates into CASSGGGGEQFF. The variable domain in full, completed from reference TRBV7-8 and TRBJ2-1, reads GAGVSQSPRYKVAKRGQDVALRCDPISGHVSLFWYQQALGQGPEFLTYFQNEAQLDKSGLPSDRFFAERPEGSVSTLKIQRTQQEDSAVYLCASSGGGGEQFFGPGTRLTVL.

This chain uses TRBV6-2 or TRBV6-3 with TRBJ1-1, with a weak D call TRBD1 (6 bases). V was cut by 7 bases and J by 3 bases, with 12 bases left in between. The length of the CDR3 is 13 residues. Germline V CDR1 and CDR2: MNHEY, SVGEGT. The CDR3: CASKRGDYTEAFF. Here the CDR3 DNA reads TGTGCCAGCAAGAGGGGGGATTACACTGAAGCTTTCTTT.

The J gene is TRBJ1-2, the V gene TRBV7-9; D is ambiguous. Per germline, CDR1 SEHNR and CDR2 FQNEAQ (reference sequence). Trimming left V 3 bases short and J 0 bases short, with 11 bases between. This CDR3 contains 15 residues. The CDR3 DNA reads TGTGCCAGCAGCTTGAAATCGCTTCCTAACTATGGCTACACCTTC. Protein product: CASSLKSLPNYGYTF.

This clonotype was seen only a few times. The rearrangement links TRBV20-1 to TRBJ2-1; 9 bases are shared with TRBD2. The germline CDR1 and CDR2 sequences are DFQATT and SNEGSKA (reference sequence). After removal of 1 base from V and 2 bases from J, the junction contained 9 bases not matched to a gene. The CDR3 consists of 17 residues. The CDR3 is CSARVSGGGATYNEQFF. CDR3 DNA: TGCAGTGCTAGAGTCTCCGGCGGGGGGGCCACCTACAATGAGCAGTTCTTC.

This clonotype was seen many times. The rearrangement uses TRBV18 and TRBJ1-2; 9 positions match TRBD1. Trimming took 5 bases from V and 5 from J; bases not matched to a gene: 9. The germline gives CDR1 KGHSH, CDR2 LQKENI. The CDR3 extends over 15 amino acids. CDR3 region: CASSSSGQGLYGYTF. The CDR3 region has the DNA TGTGCCAGCTCATCTTCGGGACAGGGCCTTTATGGCTACACCTTC.

The chain carries TRBV18 and TRBJ2-7; D is possibly TRBD1 (5 bases). CDR1 and CDR2 from the germline V gene are KGHSH and LQKENI. The CDR3 totals 15 residues. V gave up 3 bases and J gave up 4 bases, with 16 bases separating them. CDR3: CASSPKGPHGYEQYF. The CDR3 region has the DNA TGTGCCAGCTCACCTAAGGGGCCTCACGGATACGAGCAGTACTTC.

This clonotype was seen a few times. V and J are TRBV4-1 and TRBJ1-5; D not certain. The V end lost 0 bases, the J end lost 4 bases, and 7 bases lay between the germline ends. In germline, CDR1 is MGHRA, CDR2 YSYEKL. The CDR3 contains 14 residues. The CDR3 nucleotides read TGCGCCAGCAGCCAAGAAACCCCAAATCAGCCCCAGCATTTT. Its translation is CASSQETPNQPQHF.

The table lists this clonotype with a few counts. The rearrangement uses TRBV5-4 and TRBJ1-4; TRBD1 matches at 9 bases. The ends lost 4 bases at V and 11 bases at J; junction bases unmatched: 3. The CDR3 consists of 12 residues. CDR1 is SGHNT and CDR2 is YYREEE in the germline V gene (reference sequence). The CDR3 coding sequence is TGTGCCAGCAGCCGGACAGGGGACAAACTGTTTTTT. It encodes CASSRTGDKLFF. The full variable domain, in which reference TRBV5-4 and TRBJ1-4 provide the parts outside the CDR3, is ETGVTQSPTHLIKTRGQQVTLRCSSQSGHNTVSWYQQALGQGPQFIFQYYREEENGRGNFPPRFSGLQFPNYSSELNVNALELDDSALYLCASSRTGDKLFFGSGTQLSVL.

In this sample, this clonotype turned up a few times. This chain joins TRBV27 and TRBJ1-2, with D perhaps matching TRBD1 (6 bases). The length of the CDR3 is 13 residues. CDR1 is MNHEY, CDR2 SMNVEV, per germline (reference sequence). Trimming stripped 0 bases from V and 13 bases from J, with 15 bases between. Here the CDR3 DNA reads TGTGCCAGCAGTTTATCGGGGGCTCCCGGGCTCACCTTC. This gives the protein CASSLSGAPGLTF.

This clonotype was recorded at least ten times. The chain employs TRBV7-2 and TRBJ2-1; D not certain. This CDR3 is 12 amino acids long. Per germline, CDR1 SGHTA and CDR2 FQGNSA. V was cut by 3 bases and J by 6 bases, with 6 bases left in between. This chain's CDR3 is CASSLFANEQFF. Written as DNA, the CDR3 is TGTGCCAGCAGCTTGTTCGCCAATGAGCAGTTCTTC. The whole variable domain, filled in from reference TRBV7-2 and TRBJ2-1, reads GAGVSQSPSNKVTEKGKDVELRCDPISGHTALYWYRQSLGQGLEFLIYFQGNSAPDKSGLPSDRFSAERTGGSVSTLTIQRTQQEDSAVYLCASSLFANEQFFGPGTRLTVL.

This clonotype was observed many times. V is TRBV7-9 and J is TRBJ2-3; 11 nucleotides agree with TRBD2. Germline CDR1 and CDR2: SEHNR and FQNEAQ (reference sequence). V shed 6 bases and J 6 bases; nucleotides not matched to a gene: 11. CDR3 length: 16 amino acids. CDR3 in amino acids: CASRPKLAGDPDTQYF. The CDR3 coding sequence is TGTGCCAGCAGGCCCAAACTAGCGGGGGACCCCGATACGCAGTATTTT.

This clonotype occurred a few times. V is TRBV7-8 and J is TRBJ1-5; D not resolved. Germline CDR1 reads SGHVS; CDR2 reads FQNEAQ. Trimming took 6 bases from V and 8 from J, leaving 26 bases between them. This CDR3 is built from 17 residues. The CDR3 DNA is TGTGCCAGCAGTTCCCGACCCTTCGGCCTCTGGGGTGAGCCCCAGCATTTT. Translated, it gives CASSSRPFGLWGEPQHF.